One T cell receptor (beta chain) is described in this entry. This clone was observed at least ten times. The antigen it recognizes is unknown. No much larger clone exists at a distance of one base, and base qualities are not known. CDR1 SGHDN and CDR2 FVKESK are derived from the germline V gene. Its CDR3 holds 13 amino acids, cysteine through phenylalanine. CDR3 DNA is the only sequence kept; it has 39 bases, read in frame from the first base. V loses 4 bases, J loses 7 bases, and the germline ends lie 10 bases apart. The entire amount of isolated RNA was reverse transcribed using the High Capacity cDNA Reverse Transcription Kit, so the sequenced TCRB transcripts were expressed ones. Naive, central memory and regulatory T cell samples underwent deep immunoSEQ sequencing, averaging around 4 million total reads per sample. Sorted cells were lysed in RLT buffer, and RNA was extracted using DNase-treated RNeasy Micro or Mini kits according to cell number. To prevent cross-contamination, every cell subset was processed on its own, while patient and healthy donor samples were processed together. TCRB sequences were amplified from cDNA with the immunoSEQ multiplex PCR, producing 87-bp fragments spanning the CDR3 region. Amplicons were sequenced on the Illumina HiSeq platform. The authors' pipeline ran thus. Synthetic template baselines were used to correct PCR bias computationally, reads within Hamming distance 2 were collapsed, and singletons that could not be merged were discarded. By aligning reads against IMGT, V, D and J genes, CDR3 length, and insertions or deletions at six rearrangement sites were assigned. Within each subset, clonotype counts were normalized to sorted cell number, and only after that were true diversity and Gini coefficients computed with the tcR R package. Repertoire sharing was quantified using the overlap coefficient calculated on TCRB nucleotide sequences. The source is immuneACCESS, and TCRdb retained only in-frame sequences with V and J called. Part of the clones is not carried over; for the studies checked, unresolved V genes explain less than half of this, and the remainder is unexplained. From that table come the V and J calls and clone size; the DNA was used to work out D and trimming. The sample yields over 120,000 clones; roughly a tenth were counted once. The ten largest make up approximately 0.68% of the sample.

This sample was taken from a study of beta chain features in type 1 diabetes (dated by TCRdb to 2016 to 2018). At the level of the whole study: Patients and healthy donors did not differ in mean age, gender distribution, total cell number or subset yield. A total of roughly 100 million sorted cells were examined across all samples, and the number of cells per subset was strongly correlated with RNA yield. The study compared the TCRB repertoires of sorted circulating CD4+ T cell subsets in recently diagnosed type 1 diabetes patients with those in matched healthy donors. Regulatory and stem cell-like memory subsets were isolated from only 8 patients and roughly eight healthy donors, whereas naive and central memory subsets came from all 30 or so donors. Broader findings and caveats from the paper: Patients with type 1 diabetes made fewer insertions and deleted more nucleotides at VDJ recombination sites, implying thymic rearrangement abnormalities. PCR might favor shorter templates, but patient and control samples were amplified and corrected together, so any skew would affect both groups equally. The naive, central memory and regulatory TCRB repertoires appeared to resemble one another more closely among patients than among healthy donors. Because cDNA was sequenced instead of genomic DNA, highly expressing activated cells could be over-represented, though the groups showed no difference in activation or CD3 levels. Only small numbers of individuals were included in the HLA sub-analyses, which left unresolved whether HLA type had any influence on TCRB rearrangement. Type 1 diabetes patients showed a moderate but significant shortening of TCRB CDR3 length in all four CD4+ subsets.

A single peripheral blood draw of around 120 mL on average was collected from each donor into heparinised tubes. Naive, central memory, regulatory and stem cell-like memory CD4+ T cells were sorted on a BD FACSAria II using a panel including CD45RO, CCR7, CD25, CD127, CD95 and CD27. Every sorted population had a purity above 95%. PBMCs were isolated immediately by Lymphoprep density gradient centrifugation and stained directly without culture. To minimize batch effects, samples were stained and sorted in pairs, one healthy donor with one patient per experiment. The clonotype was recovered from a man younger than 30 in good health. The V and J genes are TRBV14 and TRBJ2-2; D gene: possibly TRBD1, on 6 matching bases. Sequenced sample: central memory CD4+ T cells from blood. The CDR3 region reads CASSLDRHGELFF. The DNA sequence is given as TGTGCCAGCAGCCTAGACAGGCACGGGGAGCTGTTTTTT.